This T cell receptor beta chain was sequenced during a study of neoadjuvant anti-PD-1 for oral cavity cancer. The wider study: Non-progressing patients received a fourth nivolumab dose near day 43, then surgery on days 50-56. Study-level findings and limits: Treg/Th17 ratio rose with pretreatment blood and fell with post-treatment tumor TCRbeta clonality. With three patients per group, TCR findings need larger cohorts.

As to this clone: What it binds is unknown.

Trimming pared 6 bases from V and 0 bases from J, leaving 15 bases between. The CDR3 has 15 residues. Germline CDR1 reads ENHRY; CDR2 reads SYGVKD. Sequencing used immunoSEQ multiplex PCR; TCRdb keeps in-frame clones, though not all of them. The sample holds roughly 40,000 clones, around 79% seen once. Time point here: after neoadjuvant nivolumab, at surgical resection. These newly diagnosed stage II-IVA oral cavity squamous cell carcinoma patients had no prior systemic or radiation treatment. The gene calls are TRBV10-3 and TRBJ2-7; TRBD1 might be the D (6 bases). The TCR comes from a person aged 35 to 85 with oral cavity squamous cell carcinoma. The specimen comprised PBMCs, sampled after nivolumab (anti-PD-1) treatment. CDR3 sequence (DNA): TGTGCCATCAGGGGGCAGGGGCTTAGCTCCTACGAGCAGTACTTC. Translated, it gives CAIRGQGLSSYEQYF.